This is a list of T cell receptor beta chains from one sample in a study of a mutant IDH1 vaccine in newly diagnosed glioma. Antigens of these TCRs are unknown. Sequencing used immunoSEQ multiplex PCR; TCRdb keeps in-frame clones, though not all of them. The sample records more than 35,000 clones, 80% to 85% being singletons. The specimen comprised PBMCs, sampled from a glioma patient whose treatment included an IDH1 peptide vaccine. The receptors shown here come from a woman aged 40 to 50 with glioma. Some clones in this sample may be carry-over from other donors' samples. Both conserved end residues are part of each CDR3. D genes are given only for firm matches. Not all rows give a size; the values are once, few, many and, for expanded clones, a class.

TRBJ1-1	TRBV19	TRBD1	few	CASRGDSTEAFF	TGTGCCAGCAGGGGGGATTCCACTGAAGCTTTCTTT
TRBJ2-1	TRBV19	TRBD2	-	CATFGLAGTGHNEQFF	TGTGCCACCTTCGGACTAGCGGGGACCGGCCACAATGAGCAGTTCTTC
TRBJ1-2	TRBV7-9	-	-	CASSSWRGQEFYGYTF	TGTGCCAGCAGCTCCTGGCGAGGTCAGGAGTTCTATGGCTACACCTTC
TRBJ1-6	TRBV5-6	-	-	CASHRDGEYSPLHF	TGTGCCAGCCATCGGGACGGAGAATATTCACCCCTCCACTTT
TRBJ2-3	TRBV5-6	-	-	CASSLNGVYPSTDTQYF	TGTGCCAGCAGCTTGAATGGGGTTTACCCTAGCACAGATACGCAGTATTTT
TRBJ2-5	TRBV6-5	-	-	CASSYVDQETQYF	TGTGCCAGCAGTTACGTCGACCAAGAGACCCAGTACTTC
TRBJ1-5	TRBV2	-	few	CASRPTDRSNQPQHF	TGTGCCAGCAGACCCACCGACCGGAGCAATCAGCCCCAGCATTTT
TRBJ1-4	TRBV10-3	-	-	CATALMTEEKLFF	TGTGCCACTGCCCTGATGACCGAGGAAAAACTGTTTTTT
TRBJ1-2	TRBV13	-	-	CASNDRPAGDGYTF	TGTGCCAGCAACGACAGGCCGGCGGGGGATGGCTACACCTTC
TRBJ1-2	TRBV7-9	-	-	CASSLVGGGYTF	TGTGCCAGCAGCTTAGTAGGGGGAGGCTACACCTTC
TRBJ1-2	TRBV6-5	-	-	CASSYLGTGGGYTF	TGTGCCAGCAGTTACTTGGGGACGGGTGGGGGCTACACCTTC
TRBJ1-1	TRBV5-4	TRBD1	-	CASSVQGMNTEAFF	TGTGCCAGCAGCGTACAGGGGATGAACACTGAAGCTTTCTTT
TRBJ2-2	TRBV29-1	TRBD1	-	CSVEGGQSNTGELFF	TGCAGCGTTGAAGGGGGACAGTCGAACACCGGGGAGCTGTTTTTT
TRBJ2-3	TRBV7-2	TRBD1	-	CASSPRDRLSTDTQYF	TGTGCCAGCAGCCCCCGGGACAGGCTAAGCACAGATACGCAGTATTTT
TRBJ1-2	TRBV5-1	TRBD1	-	CASSVPGQGTHYGYTF	TGCGCCAGCAGCGTACCGGGACAGGGTACCCACTATGGCTACACCTTC
TRBJ2-5	TRBV15	TRBD2	-	CATSRERTSQETQYF	TGTGCCACCAGCAGAGAGAGGACTAGCCAAGAGACCCAGTACTTC
TRBJ2-3	TRBV9	TRBD2	-	CASSVGGTSGGDTQYF	TGTGCCAGCAGCGTAGGTGGGACTAGCGGTGGGGATACGCAGTATTTT
TRBJ2-3	TRBV29-1	TRBD1	-	CSVDPGQVPSGADTQYF	TGCAGCGTTGACCCGGGACAGGTCCCAAGTGGGGCAGATACGCAGTATTTT
TRBJ2-5	TRBV29-1	-	-	CSVGKGSETQYF	TGCAGCGTTGGGAAGGGTTCAGAGACCCAGTACTTC
TRBJ1-3	TRBV28	-	-	CASSPLEGGTSGNTIYF	TGTGCCAGCAGCCCCTTGGAAGGGGGAACCTCTGGAAACACCATATATTTT
TRBJ1-1	TRBV9	-	-	CASSVERGTEAFF	TGTGCCAGCAGCGTAGAGAGGGGCACTGAAGCTTTCTTT
TRBJ1-2	TRBV25-1	TRBD1	-	CASSEGTEYGYTF	TGTGCCAGCAGTGAAGGGACAGAGTATGGCTACACCTTC
TRBJ1-4	TRBV29-1	TRBD1	-	CSVEFRTGPNEKLFF	TGCAGCGTTGAGTTTAGGACAGGGCCCAATGAAAAACTGTTTTTT
TRBJ1-1	TRBV18	TRBD1	-	CASSPKDRGADTEAFF	TGTGCCAGCTCACCAAAGGACAGGGGGGCGGACACTGAAGCTTTCTTT
TRBJ1-5	TRBV2	-	-	CASSQWKGGNQPQHF	TGTGCCAGCAGCCAGTGGAAGGGGGGAAATCAGCCCCAGCATTTT
TRBJ1-1	TRBV19	-	-	CASSIRGNTEAFF	TGTGCCAGTAGTATTAGGGGCAACACTGAAGCTTTCTTT
TRBJ1-4	TRBV4-3	-	-	CASSQESSAVNEKLFF	TGCGCCAGCAGCCAAGAATCAAGCGCGGTTAATGAAAAACTGTTTTTT
TRBJ1-4	TRBV11-2	-	-	CASSPRGGNEKLFF	TGTGCCAGCAGCCCCCGGGGGGGGAATGAAAAACTGTTTTTT
TRBJ2-5	TRBV5-4	-	-	CASSLGGMETQYF	TGTGCCAGCAGCTTGGGGGGGATGGAGACCCAGTACTTC
TRBJ1-1	TRBV6-1	-	-	CASTFPWGVAFF	TGTGCCAGCACCTTTCCATGGGGGGTAGCTTTCTTT
TRBJ1-3	TRBV14	-	few	CASNPIGGRHSPGNTIYF	TGTGCCAGCAACCCGATCGGCGGCAGACACTCTCCTGGAAACACCATATATTTT
TRBJ2-3	TRBV4-1	TRBD2	-	CASSQVWREFSDTQYF	TGCGCCAGCAGCCAAGTTTGGCGGGAGTTCTCAGATACGCAGTATTTT
TRBJ1-2	TRBV27	-	few	CASSSRNRAGYGYTF	TGTGCCAGCAGTTCTCGTAACAGGGCGGGCTATGGCTACACCTTC
TRBJ2-7	TRBV7-2	TRBD2	-	CASSLTSGSLNEQYF	TGTGCCAGCAGCTTAACTAGCGGGAGTCTAAACGAGCAGTACTTC
TRBJ2-2	TRBV29-1	TRBD2	-	CSASDGGRSSANTGELFF	TGCAGCGCCTCCGACGGGGGGAGGTCTAGCGCGAACACCGGGGAGCTGTTTTTT
TRBJ2-5	TRBV6-1	-	-	CASSEAGGLETQYF	TGTGCCAGCAGTGAAGCGGGAGGTTTAGAGACCCAGTACTTC
TRBJ2-1	TRBV5-1	-	-	CASSFNGNNEQFF	TGCGCCAGCAGCTTCAATGGGAACAATGAGCAGTTCTTC
TRBJ2-7	TRBV5-5	-	-	CASSRDIYEQYF	TGTGCCAGCAGTCGGGACATTTACGAGCAGTACTTC
TRBJ1-4	TRBV4-1	-	-	CASSQDSGLPVLFF	TGCGCCAGCAGCCAAGATAGCGGCCTTCCGGTGCTGTTTTTT
TRBJ1-2	TRBV19	TRBD1	-	CASSSGTDYGYTF	TGTGCCAGTAGCTCGGGGACAGACTATGGCTACACCTTC
TRBJ2-7	TRBV9	TRBD1	-	CASSPRTGGSYEQYF	TGTGCCAGCAGCCCTAGGACAGGGGGCTCCTACGAGCAGTACTTC
TRBJ1-2	TRBV7-2	-	-	CASSLGRGIYGYTF	TGTGCCAGCAGCTTGGGTCGGGGAATCTATGGCTACACCTTC
TRBJ2-5	TRBV6-6	TRBD1	-	CASSYSAGTGWETQYF	TGTGCCAGCAGTTACTCGGCCGGGACAGGGTGGGAGACCCAGTACTTC
TRBJ2-7	TRBV2	TRBD1	once	CASNQYPTGGGEQYF	TGTGCCAGCAACCAATATCCTACAGGGGGCGGCGAGCAGTACTTC
TRBJ1-1	TRBV9	-	-	CASSLGINTEAFF	TGTGCCAGCAGCCTAGGGATTAACACTGAAGCTTTCTTT
TRBJ2-1	TRBV6-5	-	-	CASSYAGPGSYNEQFF	TGTGCCAGCAGTTACGCGGGCCCTGGCTCCTACAATGAGCAGTTCTTC
TRBJ1-2	TRBV6-5	-	-	CASSYSISGDGYTF	TGTGCCAGCAGTTACTCGATTTCCGGGGATGGCTACACCTTC
TRBJ2-7	TRBV11-1	TRBD2	-	CASRPSGSSYEQYF	TGTGCCAGCAGACCTAGCGGGAGTAGTTACGAGCAGTACTTC